This T cell receptor beta chain stems from a study of blood T cell repertoires in COVID-19. At the level of the study: Acute-phase and convalescent COVID-19 samples originated in the United States, Italy and Spain.

Using immunoSEQ multiplex PCR, the repertoire was profiled, and TCRdb retains in-frame clones only, with some absent. Of around 300,000 clones listed, around 90% are singletons. This TCR was sampled from a woman between 18 and 29 years old with acute COVID-19. The sequencing input was PBMCs or T cells enriched from blood (not recorded which).

The CDR3 here is CASSLLGGGGSDTQYF. DNA of the CDR3: TGTGCCAGCAGCTTATTGGGGGGAGGTGGATCAGATACGCAGTATTTT. V gene TRBV7-3 combines with J gene TRBJ2-3; TRBD2 might be the D (6 bases). There are 16 residues in the CDR3. CDR1 and CDR2 from the germline V gene are SGHTA and FQGTGA. V dropped 2 bases and J dropped 4 bases, with 16 bases sitting between them.